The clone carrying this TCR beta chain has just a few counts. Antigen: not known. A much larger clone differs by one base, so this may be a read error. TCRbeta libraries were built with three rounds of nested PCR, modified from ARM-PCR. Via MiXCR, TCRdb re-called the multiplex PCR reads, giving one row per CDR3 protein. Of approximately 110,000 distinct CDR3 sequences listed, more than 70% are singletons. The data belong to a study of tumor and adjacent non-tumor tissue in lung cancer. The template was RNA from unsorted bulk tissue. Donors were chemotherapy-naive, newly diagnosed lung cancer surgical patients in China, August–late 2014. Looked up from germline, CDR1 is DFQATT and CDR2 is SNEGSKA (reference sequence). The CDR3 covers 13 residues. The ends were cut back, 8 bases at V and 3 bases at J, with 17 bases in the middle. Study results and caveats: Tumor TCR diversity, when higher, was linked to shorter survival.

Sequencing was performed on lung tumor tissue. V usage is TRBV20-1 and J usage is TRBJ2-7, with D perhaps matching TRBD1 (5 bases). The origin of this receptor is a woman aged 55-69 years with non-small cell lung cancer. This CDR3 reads CSTIGLGDYEQYF. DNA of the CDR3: TGCAGTACTATCGGCCTAGGGGACTACGAGCAGTACTTC.